Presented here are 9 T cell receptor beta chains from one specimen sequenced in a study of T cell responses to AZD1222 COVID-19 vaccine. The data were produced by immunoSEQ multiplex PCR, yet TCRdb's version contains in-frame clones alone and is incomplete. Of some 200,000 clones detected, approximately 91% appear once; the ten largest clones hold roughly 0.98%. The sequences come from peripheral blood, collected on day 0 of AZD1222 vaccination. The source is an adult in good health.

V and J are TRBV4-1 and TRBJ2-7; possibly TRBD2 for D (6 bases). Germline CDR1 reads MGHRA; CDR2 reads YSYEKL. CDR3 length equals 16 residues. Trimming pared 0 bases from V and 3 bases from J, leaving 15 bases between. CDR3 nucleotide sequence: TGCGCCAGCAGCCAAGAACGGCGTCAGGAGGGCTACGAGCAGTACTTC. Translated, it gives CASSQERRQEGYEQYF.

The rearrangement uses TRBV5-8 and TRBJ2-3, with TRBD1 identical over 9 bases. Germline lookup yields CDR1 SGHTS and CDR2 YDEGEE. This CDR3 is 15 amino acids long. With 3 bases clipped from V and 3 bases from J, the junction kept 5 bases outside the gene matches. The CDR3 reads CASSSRDRVTDTQYF. The CDR3 DNA is TGTGCCAGCAGCTCCCGGGACAGGGTAACAGATACGCAGTATTTT.

About this clone itself: This sample includes further DNA sequences coding for the same CDR3. This chain connects TRBV7-9 to TRBJ2-7; D gene ambiguous. The CDR3 is 11 residues long. Germline assignment: CDR1 SEHNR and CDR2 FQNEAQ (reference sequence). The V end was cut by 5 bases, the J end by 3 bases, with 5 bases between. CDR3 sequence: CASSPGYEQYF. The CDR3 DNA is TGTGCCAGCAGCCCGGGCTACGAGCAGTACTTC. The full variable domain, with the rest looked up from reference TRBV7-9 and TRBJ2-7, is DTGVSQNPRHKITKRGQNVTFRCDPISEHNRLYWYRQTLGQGPEFLTYFQNEAQLEKSRLLSDRFSAERPKGSFSTLEIQRTEQGDSAMYLCASSPGYEQYFGPGTRLTVT.

The chain has TRBV6-2 or TRBV6-3 and TRBJ2-2; TRBD1 matches at 10 bases. Germline V gene sequence: CDR1 MNHEY, CDR2 SVGEGT. The CDR3 has 15 amino acids. V dropped 4 bases and J dropped 5; count of bases not matched to a gene: 4. The CDR3 DNA follows: TGTGCCAGCAGTTCCGGACAGGGGGGTACCGGGGAGCTGTTTTTT. Encoded protein: CASSSGQGGTGELFF.

This clone was recorded a few times. The rearrangement uses TRBV19 and TRBJ1-1, with unresolved D. The CDR3 spans 15 residues. The germline CDR1 and CDR2 sequences are LNHDA and SQIVND (reference sequence). V was trimmed by 5 bases and J by 3 bases, leaving 16 bases between them. CDR3 amino acids: CASSSRFAWDTEAFF. In DNA form, the CDR3 reads TGTGCCAGTAGTTCCCGGTTCGCCTGGGACACTGAAGCTTTCTTT.

This clone appeared a single time. The CDR3: CASSPEGVYEQYF. The CDR3 DNA is TGTGCCAGCAGCCCCGAGGGGGTGTACGAGCAGTACTTC. This chain joins TRBV4-2 and TRBJ2-7, with D tentatively TRBD1 (6 bases). From germline, CDR1 is LGHNA and CDR2 YNFKEQ. The CDR3 is 13 amino acids. V was cut by 4 bases and J by 4 bases, with 11 bases left in between.

The chain recombines TRBV18 with TRBJ1-3; D may be TRBD1 (6 bases). V shed 5 bases and J shed 0 bases, with 20 bases lying between them. CDR1 and CDR2 (germline): KGHSH, LQKENI. The CDR3 extends over 18 amino acids. The DNA for the CDR3 is TGTGCCAGCTCAACACTCGCCCCCGGGACAAACTCTGGAAACACCATATATTTT. Its translation: CASSTLAPGTNSGNTIYF.

This rearrangement joins TRBV11-2 to TRBJ2-7; possible D gene TRBD1, 6 bases. Trimming took off 0 bases at V and 0 bases at J, with 15 bases between the two ends. The CDR3 has 17 amino acids. Germline CDR1 reads SGHAT; CDR2 reads FQNNGV. CDR3 residues: CASSLDWWDTDSYEQYF. The CDR3 coding sequence is TGTGCCAGCAGCTTAGATTGGTGGGACACCGACTCCTACGAGCAGTACTTC. The entire variable domain, with the rest obtained from reference TRBV11-2 and TRBJ2-7, is as follows: EAGVAQSPRYKIIEKRQSVAFWCNPISGHATLYWYQQILGQGPKLLIQFQNNGVVDDSQLPKDRFSAERLKGVDSTLKIQPAKLEDSAVYLCASSLDWWDTDSYEQYFGPGTRLTVT.

The rearrangement joins TRBV25-1 to TRBJ2-7; 7 nucleotides match TRBD1. V dropped 5 bases and J dropped 0; count of bases not matched to a gene: 10. The germline gives CDR1 MGHDK, CDR2 SYGVNS. The length of the CDR3 is 16 residues. The CDR3 nucleotides are TGTGCCAGCAGTCCAAACCTTGGGGACAGCTCCTACGAGCAGTACTTC. Amino acid sequence: CASSPNLGDSSYEQYF.